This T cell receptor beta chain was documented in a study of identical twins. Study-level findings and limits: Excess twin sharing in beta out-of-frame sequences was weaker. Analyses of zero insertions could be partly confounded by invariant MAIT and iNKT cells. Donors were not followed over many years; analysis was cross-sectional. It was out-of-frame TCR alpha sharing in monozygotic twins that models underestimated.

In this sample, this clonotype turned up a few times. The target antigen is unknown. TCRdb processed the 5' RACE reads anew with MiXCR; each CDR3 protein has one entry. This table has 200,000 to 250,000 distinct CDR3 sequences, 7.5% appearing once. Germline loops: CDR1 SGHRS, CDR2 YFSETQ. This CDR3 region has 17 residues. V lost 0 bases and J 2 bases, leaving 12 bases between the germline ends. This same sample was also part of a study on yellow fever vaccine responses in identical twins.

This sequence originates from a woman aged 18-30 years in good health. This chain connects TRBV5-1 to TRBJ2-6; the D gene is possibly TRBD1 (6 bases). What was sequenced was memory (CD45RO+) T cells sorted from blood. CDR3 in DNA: TGCGCCAGCAGCTTGGCTTTGGCAGGGGCTGGGGCCAACGTCCTGACTTTC. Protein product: CASSLALAGAGANVLTF. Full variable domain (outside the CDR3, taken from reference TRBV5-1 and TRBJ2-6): KAGVTQTPRYLIKTRGQQVTLSCSPISGHRSVSWYQQTPGQGLQFLFEYFSETQRNKGNFPGRFSGRQFSNSRSEMNVSTLELGDSALYLCASSLALAGAGANVLTFGAGSRLTVL.